This TCR beta chain was identified in a study of cytomegalovirus exposure and HLA in healthy donors. Overall study results and limits: Analyses of presence and absence presupposed an approximately uniform sequencing depth across donors.

60 Vbeta and 13 Jbeta primers were used in PCR. Measured with immunoSEQ multiplex PCR; TCRdb has only the in-frame clones, and not every one. The sample carries around 140,000 clones, 79% recorded once. In the case of this clone: Its cognate antigen is unknown.

The sequenced material came from PBMCs. The TCR originated in a male donor in good health and CMV-seronegative.

CDR3 sequence: CASSFARKETQYF. In nucleotides, the CDR3 is TGTGCCAGCAGCTTCGCCAGGAAAGAGACCCAGTACTTC. The chain links TRBV11-2 to TRBJ2-5; no definite D call. The CDR3 extends over 13 amino acids. V was pared by 3 bases and J by 3 bases, with 8 bases between. CDR1 and CDR2 from the germline V gene are SGHAT and FQNNGV.